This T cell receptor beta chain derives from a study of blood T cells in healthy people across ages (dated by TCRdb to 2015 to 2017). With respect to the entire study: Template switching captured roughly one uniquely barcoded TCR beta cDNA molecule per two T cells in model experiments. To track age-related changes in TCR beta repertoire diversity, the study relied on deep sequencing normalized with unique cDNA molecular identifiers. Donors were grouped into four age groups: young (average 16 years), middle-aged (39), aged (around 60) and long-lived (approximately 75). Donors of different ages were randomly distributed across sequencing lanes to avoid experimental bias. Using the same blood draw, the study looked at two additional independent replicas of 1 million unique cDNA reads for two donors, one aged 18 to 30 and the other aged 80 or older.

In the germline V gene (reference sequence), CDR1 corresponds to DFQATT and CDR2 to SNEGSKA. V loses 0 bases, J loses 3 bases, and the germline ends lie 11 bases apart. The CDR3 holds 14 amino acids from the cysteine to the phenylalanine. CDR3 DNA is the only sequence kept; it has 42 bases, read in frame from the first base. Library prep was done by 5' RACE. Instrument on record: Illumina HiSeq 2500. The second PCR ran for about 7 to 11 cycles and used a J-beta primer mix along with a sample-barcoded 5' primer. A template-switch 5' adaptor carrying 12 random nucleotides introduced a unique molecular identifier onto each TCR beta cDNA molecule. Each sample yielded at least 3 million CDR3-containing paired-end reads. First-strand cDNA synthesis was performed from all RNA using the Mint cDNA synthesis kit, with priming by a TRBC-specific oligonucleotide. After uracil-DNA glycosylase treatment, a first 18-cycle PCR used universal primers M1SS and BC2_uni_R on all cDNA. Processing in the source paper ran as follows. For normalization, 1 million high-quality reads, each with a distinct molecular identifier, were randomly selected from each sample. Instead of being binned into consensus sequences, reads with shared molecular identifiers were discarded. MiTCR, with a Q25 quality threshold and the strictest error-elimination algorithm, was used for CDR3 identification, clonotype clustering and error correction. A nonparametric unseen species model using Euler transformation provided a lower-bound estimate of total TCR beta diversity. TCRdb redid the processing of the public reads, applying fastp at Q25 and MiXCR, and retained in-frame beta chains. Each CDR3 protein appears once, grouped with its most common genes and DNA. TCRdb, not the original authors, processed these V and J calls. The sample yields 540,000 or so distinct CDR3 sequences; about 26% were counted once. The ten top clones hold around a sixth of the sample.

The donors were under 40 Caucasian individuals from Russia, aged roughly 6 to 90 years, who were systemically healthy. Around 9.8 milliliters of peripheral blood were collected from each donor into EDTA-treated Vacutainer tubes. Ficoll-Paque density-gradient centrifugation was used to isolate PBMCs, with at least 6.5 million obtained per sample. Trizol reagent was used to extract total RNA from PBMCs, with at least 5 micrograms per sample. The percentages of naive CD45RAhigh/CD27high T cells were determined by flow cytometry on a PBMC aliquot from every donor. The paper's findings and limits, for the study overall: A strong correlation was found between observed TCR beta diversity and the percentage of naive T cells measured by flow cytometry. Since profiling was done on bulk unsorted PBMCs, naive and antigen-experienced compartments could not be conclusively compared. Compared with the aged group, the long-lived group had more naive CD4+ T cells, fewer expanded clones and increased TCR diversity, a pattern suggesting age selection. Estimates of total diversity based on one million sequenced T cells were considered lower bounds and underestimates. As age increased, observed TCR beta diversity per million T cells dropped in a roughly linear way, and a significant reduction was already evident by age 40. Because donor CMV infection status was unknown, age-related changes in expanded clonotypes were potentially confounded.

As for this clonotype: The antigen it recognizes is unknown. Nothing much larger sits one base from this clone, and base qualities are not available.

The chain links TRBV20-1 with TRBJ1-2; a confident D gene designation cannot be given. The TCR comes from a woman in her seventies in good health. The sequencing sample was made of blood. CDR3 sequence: CSARESGPHYGYTF. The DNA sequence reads TGCAGTGCTAGAGAGTCCGGGCCACACTATGGCTACACCTTC.